What follows are 17 T cell receptor beta chains derived from one specimen sequenced in a study of long-term antiretroviral therapy in people with HIV. With survey level as its setting, the immunoSEQ assay was v3.0. This table comes from immunoSEQ multiplex PCR, and its TCRdb copy is limited to in-frame clones, with some not included. The data contain tens of thousands of clones, about 88% of them singletons. The sequenced sample was unsorted PBMCs, obtained roughly 2.9 years before starting antiretroviral therapy. These receptors originate from a woman under 40 with HIV.

The gene calls are TRBV10-3 and TRBJ2-5; D is possibly TRBD1 (5 bases). Germline V gives CDR1 ENHRY, CDR2 SYGVKD. This CDR3 has 14 amino acids. V dropped 4 bases and J dropped 1 base, with 10 bases sitting between them. The CDR3 DNA is TGTGCCATCAGTGGTGACAGCTTCCAAGAGACCCAGTACTTC. Amino acids: CAISGDSFQETQYF.

The rearrangement joins TRBV5-1 to TRBJ1-2; TRBD1 matches at 9 bases. Trimming cost V 2 bases and J 7 bases; bases outside gene matches: 3. CDR1 SGHRS and CDR2 YFSETQ come from the germline V gene. The CDR3 spans 13 residues. CDR3 sequence: CASSLGTGSGYTF. CDR3 DNA: TGCGCCAGCAGCTTAGGGACAGGGAGTGGCTACACCTTC.

This rearrangement joins TRBV5-4 to TRBJ1-1; D is perhaps TRBD1 (5 bases). Germline V gives CDR1 SGHNT, CDR2 YYREEE (reference sequence). V was pared by 0 bases and J by 0 bases, with 12 bases between. The CDR3 extends over 16 amino acids. CDR3 sequence reads: CASSLGAGRVNTEAFF. The CDR3 bases are TGTGCCAGCAGCTTGGGGGCCGGCAGGGTGAACACTGAAGCTTTCTTT.

This chain links TRBV5-8 with TRBJ2-3; 8 positions match TRBD1. Trimming at V came to 5 bases and at J to 4 bases, leaving 6 bases not matched to a gene. CDR3 length equals 14 residues. Germline V CDR1 and CDR2: SGHTS, YDEGEE. The CDR3 protein is CASSLRGRSDTQYF. CDR3 sequence (DNA): TGTGCCAGCAGTCTCAGGGGGCGGTCAGATACGCAGTATTTT.

The gene calls are TRBV18 and TRBJ2-5; D is unclear. This CDR3 has 15 residues. V shed 2 bases and J shed 4 bases, with 14 bases lying between them. CDR1 is KGHSH and CDR2 is LQKENI in the germline V gene. CDR3 coding DNA: TGTGCCAGCTCACCATTTTCTGTCGAAGGAGAGACCCAGTACTTC. Amino acids: CASSPFSVEGETQYF.

This clone has a single count. CDR3 sequence (DNA): TGTGCCAGCAGCTCCGATATGACAGGGTTGGTATCCTACGAGCAGTACGTC. Translating gives CASSSDMTGLVSYEQYV. V is TRBV5-8 and J is TRBJ2-7; TRBD1 agrees at 7 bases. The germline V gene has CDR1 SGHTS and CDR2 YDEGEE. The CDR3 runs to 17 residues. Trimming at V came to 3 bases and at J to 1 base, leaving 13 bases not matched to a gene.

The chain has TRBV19 and TRBJ2-7; D might be TRBD1 (6 bases). CDR3 size: 15 residues. Trimming took 0 bases from V and 1 from J, leaving 10 bases between them. Germline-derived CDR1 and CDR2 are LNHDA and SQIVND (reference sequence). CDR3 residues: CASSIEGAFSYEQYF. Written as DNA, the CDR3 is TGTGCCAGTAGTATAGAGGGGGCGTTTTCCTACGAGCAGTACTTC.

This chain connects TRBV5-4 to TRBJ1-6; no firm D call. CDR3 length: 14 residues. Trimming left V 0 bases short and J 15 bases short, with 16 bases between. Germline assignment: CDR1 SGHNT and CDR2 YYREEE (reference sequence). The CDR3 DNA is TGTGCCAGCAGCTTGGATAAACGCTTCGAAGTCCTCCACTTT. As protein: CASSLDKRFEVLHF.

The chain carries TRBV6-1 and TRBJ1-2, with TRBD1 identical over 9 bases. This CDR3 is 15 amino acids long. After removal of 3 bases from V and 2 bases from J, the junction contained 4 bases not matched to a gene. Per the germline V gene, CDR1 is MNHNS and CDR2 is SASEGT. CDR3 residues: CASSEGTGPNYGYTF. CDR3 coding DNA: TGTGCCAGCAGTGAGGGGACAGGGCCAAACTATGGCTACACCTTC.

The chain combines TRBV5-4 with TRBJ2-2; TRBD1 matches 10 bases. Trimming removed 5 bases from V and 4 bases from J; junction bases left unmatched: 5. The CDR3 contains 15 residues. CDR1 and CDR2 (germline): SGHNT, YYREEE (reference sequence). CDR3 residues: CASRGQGHGTGELFF. The CDR3 DNA reads TGTGCCAGCAGGGGACAGGGGCACGGCACCGGGGAGCTGTTTTTT. Together with reference TRBV5-4 and TRBJ2-2, the CDR3 gives the full variable domain: ETGVTQSPTHLIKTRGQQVTLRCSSQSGHNTVSWYQQALGQGPQFIFQYYREEENGRGNFPPRFSGLQFPNYSSELNVNALELDDSALYLCASRGQGHGTGELFFGEGSRLTVL.

V gene TRBV6-4 combines with J gene TRBJ2-3; 12 positions agree with TRBD2. Looked up from germline, CDR1 is MRHNA and CDR2 is SNTAGT. This CDR3 spans 16 amino acids. The V and J ends lost 3 bases and 4 bases, in that order; junction bases with no gene match: 5. The CDR3 DNA sequence: TGTGCCAGCAGTGAGTCCGGGACTAGCGGGTCAGATACGCAGTATTTT. Amino acids: CASSESGTSGSDTQYF.

The chain links TRBV7-3 to TRBJ2-2, with TRBD2 identical over 14 bases. Trimming at V came to 2 bases and at J to 4 bases, leaving 3 bases not matched to a gene. CDR1 and CDR2 (germline): SGHTA, FQGTGA. CDR3 length: 17 residues. Here the CDR3 DNA reads TGTGCCAGCAGCTTAGGGACTAGCGGGGGAGTCACCGGGGAGCTGTTTTTT. It is translated as CASSLGTSGGVTGELFF.

This clone was counted a few times. This sequence joins TRBV5-1 and TRBJ2-5, with 7 bases fitting TRBD1. The CDR3 is 16 residues long. Germline assignment: CDR1 SGHRS and CDR2 YFSETQ. Trimming cost V 4 bases and J 5 bases; bases outside gene matches: 14. Here the CDR3 DNA reads TGCGCCAGCAGCGGCTCAGACAGGGTGTACGGGGAGACCCAGTACTTC. Its protein is CASSGSDRVYGETQYF.

This clone was counted only a few times. V usage is TRBV5-4 and J usage is TRBJ2-2; D is uncertain. The CDR3 runs to 14 residues. Germline loops: CDR1 SGHNT, CDR2 YYREEE (reference sequence). The V gene lost 3 bases and the J gene lost 4 bases, with 10 bases spanning the gap. The DNA of the CDR3 is TGTGCCAGCAGCTCCGCAAACCCCACCGGGGAGCTGTTTTTT. It translates to CASSSANPTGELFF.

The CDR3: CASSLVFAGELFF. As DNA, the CDR3 is TGTGCCAGCAGCTTAGTATTTGCCGGGGAGCTGTTTTTT. The V call is TRBV11-2, the J call TRBJ2-2; D is uncertain. V lost 1 base, J lost 6 bases, and 6 bases lay in between. CDR1 and CDR2 from the germline V gene are SGHAT and FQNNGV. The CDR3 covers 13 residues.

This clone turned up a few times. V and J are TRBV5-5 and TRBJ1-2; D might be TRBD1 (5 bases). Germline CDR1 reads SGHKS; CDR2 reads YYEKEE (reference sequence). V was shortened by 5 bases and J by 8 bases, with 22 bases between the two germline ends. CDR3 size: 15 residues. This CDR3 is CASRNQGPSTSGYTF. CDR3 in DNA: TGTGCCAGCAGGAATCAGGGACCTTCAACGAGCGGCTACACCTTC.

The rearrangement links TRBV29-1 to TRBJ1-2; no reliable D call. Trimming left V 7 bases short and J 4 bases short, with 10 bases between. The CDR3 covers 11 residues. Germline-derived CDR1 and CDR2 are SQVTM and ANQGSEA. In nucleotides, the CDR3 is TGCAGCGCCGTCGGGAGCTATGGCTACACCTTC. Its translation is CSAVGSYGYTF. The complete variable domain, with remaining parts taken from reference TRBV29-1 and TRBJ1-2, reads SAVISQKPSRDICQRGTSLTIQCQVDSQVTMMFWYRQQPGQSLTLIATANQGSEATYESGFVIDKFPISRPNLTFSTLTVSNMSPEDSSIYLCSAVGSYGYTFGSGTRLTVV.